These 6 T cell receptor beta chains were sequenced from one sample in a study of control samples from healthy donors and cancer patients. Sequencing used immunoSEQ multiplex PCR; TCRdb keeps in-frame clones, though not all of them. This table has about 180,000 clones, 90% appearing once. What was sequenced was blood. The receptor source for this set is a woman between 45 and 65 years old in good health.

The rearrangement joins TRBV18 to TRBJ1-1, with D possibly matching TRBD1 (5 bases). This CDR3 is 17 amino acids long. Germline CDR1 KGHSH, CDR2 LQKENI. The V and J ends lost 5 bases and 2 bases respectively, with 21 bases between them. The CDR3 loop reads CASSAGRTLPQNTEAFF. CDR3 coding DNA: TGTGCCAGCTCAGCGGGACGGACGTTACCTCAAAACACTGAAGCTTTCTTT.

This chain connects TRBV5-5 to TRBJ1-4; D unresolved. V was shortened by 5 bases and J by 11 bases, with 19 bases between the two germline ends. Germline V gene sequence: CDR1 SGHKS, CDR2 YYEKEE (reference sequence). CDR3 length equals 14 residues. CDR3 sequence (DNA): TGTGCCAGCAGACGGGCAGGCGAAGGGTCGAAACTGTTTTTT. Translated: CASRRAGEGSKLFF.

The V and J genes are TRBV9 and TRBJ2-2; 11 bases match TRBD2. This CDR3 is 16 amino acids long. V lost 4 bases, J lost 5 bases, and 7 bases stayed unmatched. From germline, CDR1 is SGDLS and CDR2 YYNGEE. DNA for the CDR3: TGTGCCAGCAGCACCCCGGGACTAGCGGAGACCGGGGAGCTGTTTTTT. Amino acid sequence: CASSTPGLAETGELFF.

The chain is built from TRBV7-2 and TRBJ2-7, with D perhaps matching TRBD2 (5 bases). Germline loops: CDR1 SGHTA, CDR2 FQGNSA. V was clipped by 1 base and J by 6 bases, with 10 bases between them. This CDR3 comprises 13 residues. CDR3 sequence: CASSLGTRGEQYF. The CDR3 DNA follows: TGTGCCAGCAGCTTAGGTACTCGGGGCGAGCAGTACTTC.

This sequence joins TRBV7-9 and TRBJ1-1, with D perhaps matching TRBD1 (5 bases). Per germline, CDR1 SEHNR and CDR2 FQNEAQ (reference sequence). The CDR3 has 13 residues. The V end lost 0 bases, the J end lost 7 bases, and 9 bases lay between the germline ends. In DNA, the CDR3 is TGTGCCAGCAGCTTAGCGAGGGGCAGTGAAGCTTTCTTT. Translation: CASSLARGSEAFF.

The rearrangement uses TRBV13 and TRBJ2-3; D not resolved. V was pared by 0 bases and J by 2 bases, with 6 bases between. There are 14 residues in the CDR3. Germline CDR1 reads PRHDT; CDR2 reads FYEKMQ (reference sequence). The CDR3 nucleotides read TGTGCCAGCAGCTTAGGCCGAGTCACAGATACGCAGTATTTT. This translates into CASSLGRVTDTQYF.